These 11 T cell receptor beta chains were all obtained from the same sample, sequenced in a study of blood T cell repertoires in COVID-19 (dated by TCRdb to about 2020). The protocol used for the library was the immunoSEQ multiplex PCR assay. TCRdb mirrors the immuneACCESS table, restricted to in-frame sequences. Some clones are absent from its copies; in checked studies, under half trace to an unresolved V gene, and the reason for the others is unknown. The sample data list more than 150,000 clones, and almost 80% of these were observed just once. About 18% of the sample is taken by the ten largest. Sequenced material: PBMCs or T cells enriched from blood (not recorded which). All receptors come from a woman between 45 and 65 years old who had recovered from COVID-19.

This clone came up a few times. This sequence joins TRBV19 and TRBJ1-2; D is perhaps TRBD1 (5 bases). Trimming cost V 5 bases and J 5 bases, with 18 bases left between them. This CDR3 spans 15 amino acids. The germline V gene has CDR1 LNHDA and CDR2 SQIVND (reference sequence). The CDR3 here is CASSAGGGAGYGYTF. DNA for the CDR3: TGTGCCAGTAGTGCCGGAGGAGGGGCGGGGTATGGCTACACCTTC.

This rearrangement joins TRBV28 to TRBJ2-5; 13 positions agree with TRBD2. The junction had 4 bases not matched to a gene; V was cut back by 3 bases and J by 3 bases. CDR1 and CDR2 (germline): MDHEN, SYDVKM. This CDR3 spans 16 amino acids. Here the CDR3 reads CASSFGGTSGKETQYF. The CDR3 coding sequence is TGTGCCAGCAGTTTTGGGGGGACTAGCGGGAAAGAGACCCAGTACTTC. Looking up the rest from reference TRBV28 and TRBJ2-5 gives the full variable domain: DVKVTQSSRYLVKRTGEKVFLECVQDMDHENMFWYRQDPGLGLRLIYFSYDVKMKEKGDIPEGYSVSREKKERFSLILESASTNQTSMYLCASSFGGTSGKETQYFGPGTRLLVL.

This clone appeared once. The chain employs TRBV6-5 and TRBJ2-5; 16 bases are shared with TRBD2. The CDR3 sequence is 16 residues long. Germline V gene data show CDR1 as MNHEY and CDR2 as SVGAGI. The junction had 4 bases not matched to a gene; V was cut back by 4 bases and J by 5 bases. The CDR3 protein is CASSWGLAGGGETQYF. The CDR3 DNA reads TGTGCCAGCAGTTGGGGACTAGCGGGAGGGGGGGAGACCCAGTACTTC.

CDR3 residues: CASSRGVWQPQHF. CDR3 nucleotides: TGTGCCAGCAGCCGGGGGGTCTGGCAGCCCCAGCATTTT. This chain links TRBV3-1 (or the pseudogene TRBV3-2) with TRBJ1-5; possible D gene TRBD1, 5 bases. Germline lookup yields CDR1 LGHDT and CDR2 YNNKEL (reference sequence). Trimming took off 4 bases at V and 7 bases at J, with 11 bases between the two ends. The CDR3 contains 13 residues.

The CDR3 spells CASSAQGAYGYTF. The CDR3 DNA follows: TGTGCCAGCAGCGCCCAGGGGGCGTATGGCTACACCTTC. The chain uses TRBV9 and TRBJ1-2; TRBD1 matches at 8 bases. CDR1 is SGDLS and CDR2 is YYNGEE in the germline V gene. This CDR3 has 13 residues. J gave up 5 bases and V 3 bases, and 3 bases lay outside the gene matches.

This clone was seen a single time. The genes are TRBV5-1 and TRBJ1-1; a weak D match, TRBD1 (6 bases). Germline V lookup: CDR1 SGHRS, CDR2 YFSETQ. V dropped 4 bases and J dropped 3 bases, with 16 bases sitting between them. The CDR3 runs to 15 residues. DNA for the CDR3: TGCGCCAGCAGCCCTGAGGGGGTCATTTACACTGAAGCTTTCTTT. It translates to CASSPEGVIYTEAFF.

V usage is TRBV6-5 and J usage is TRBJ2-7; 8 bases align to TRBD2. J lost 3 bases, V lost 8 bases, and 6 bases had no gene match. Germline CDR1 reads MNHEY; CDR2 reads SVGAGI. There are 13 residues in the CDR3. CDR3 sequence (DNA): TGTGCCAGCCTTAGCGGGACCGGCTACGAGCAGTACTTC. This sequence encodes CASLSGTGYEQYF.

This clone occurred a few times. The V and J genes are TRBV10-3 and TRBJ2-3; D is perhaps TRBD1 (8 bases). The CDR3 runs to 15 residues. In germline, CDR1 is ENHRY, CDR2 SYGVKD. With 2 bases removed from V and 5 bases from J, the gap between germline ends came to 14 bases. The CDR3: CAISEGQGGRDTQYF. In DNA form, the CDR3 reads TGTGCCATCAGTGAGGGACAGGGAGGGAGAGATACGCAGTATTTT.

The CDR3 coding sequence is TGTGCCAGCAGTTTAGCCAGCTCCTACAATGAGCAGTTCTTC. Amino acid sequence: CASSLASSYNEQFF. The rearrangement uses TRBV28 and TRBJ2-1; D uncertain. This CDR3 region has 14 residues. V was cut by 2 bases and J by 0 bases, with 5 bases left in between. Per the germline V gene, CDR1 is MDHEN and CDR2 is SYDVKM. Drawing the rest from reference TRBV28 and TRBJ2-1, the complete variable domain is DVKVTQSSRYLVKRTGEKVFLECVQDMDHENMFWYRQDPGLGLRLIYFSYDVKMKEKGDIPEGYSVSREKKERFSLILESASTNQTSMYLCASSLASSYNEQFFGPGTRLTVL.

CDR3 amino acids: CASRNQGAGTYEQYF. DNA for the CDR3: TGTGCCAGCAGGAATCAGGGGGCTGGAACCTACGAGCAGTACTTC. V gene TRBV28 combines with J gene TRBJ2-7, with 8 bases fitting TRBD1. The CDR3 extends over 15 amino acids. Germline V CDR1 and CDR2: MDHEN, SYDVKM. The J segment lost 2 bases and the V segment lost 6 bases, leaving 9 bases of the junction unmatched. Filled out from reference TRBV28 and TRBJ2-7, the complete variable domain reads DVKVTQSSRYLVKRTGEKVFLECVQDMDHENMFWYRQDPGLGLRLIYFSYDVKMKEKGDIPEGYSVSREKKERFSLILESASTNQTSMYLCASRNQGAGTYEQYFGPGTRLTVT.

This clone came up a few times. The CDR3 coding sequence is TGTGCCAGCAGCCAAGGGAATCAGGGGGCGAGTGGCTACACCTTC. It encodes CASSQGNQGASGYTF. V gene TRBV3-1 (or the pseudogene TRBV3-2) combines with J gene TRBJ1-2; TRBD1 matches 8 bases. Germline loops: CDR1 LGHDT, CDR2 YNNKEL (reference sequence). J was trimmed by 7 bases and V by 1 base; bases with no gene match: 8. The CDR3 runs to 15 residues.